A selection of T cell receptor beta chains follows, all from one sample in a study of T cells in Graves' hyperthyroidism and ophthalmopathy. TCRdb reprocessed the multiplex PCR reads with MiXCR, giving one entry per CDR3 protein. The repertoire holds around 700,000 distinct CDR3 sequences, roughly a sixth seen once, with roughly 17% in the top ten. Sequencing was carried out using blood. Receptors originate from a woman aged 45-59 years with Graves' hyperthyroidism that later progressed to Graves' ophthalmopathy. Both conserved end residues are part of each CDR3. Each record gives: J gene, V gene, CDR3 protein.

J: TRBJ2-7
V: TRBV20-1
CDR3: CSAPGTSVSEQYF

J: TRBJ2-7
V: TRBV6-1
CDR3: CASSVGEPYEQYF

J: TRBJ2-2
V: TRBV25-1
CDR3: CASSERTENTGELFF

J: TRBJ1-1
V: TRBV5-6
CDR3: CASSYDREGTEAFF

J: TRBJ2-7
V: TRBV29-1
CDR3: CSVEDSDQYDTYEQYF

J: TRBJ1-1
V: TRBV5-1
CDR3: CASGIQGETEAFF

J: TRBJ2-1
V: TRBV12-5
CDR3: CASGLVRSSGGSYNERFF

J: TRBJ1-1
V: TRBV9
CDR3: CASSVGGTGGKPEAFF

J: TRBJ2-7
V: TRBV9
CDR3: CASSPDPSSVEQYF

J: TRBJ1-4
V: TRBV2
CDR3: CASSGRVTNEKLFF

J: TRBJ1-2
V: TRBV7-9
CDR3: CASSLSAGTNYGYTF

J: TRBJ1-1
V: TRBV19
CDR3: CASSIPLVGTEAFF

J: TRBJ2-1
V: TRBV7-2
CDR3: CASSLGAGGLRSYNEQFF

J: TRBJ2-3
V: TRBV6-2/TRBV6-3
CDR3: CASSFTWTSPDTQYF

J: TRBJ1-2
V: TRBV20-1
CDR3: CSASGGAYGYTF

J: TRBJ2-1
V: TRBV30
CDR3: CAWSTGQGVNEQFF

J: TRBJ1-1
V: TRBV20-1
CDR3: CSAHLFGQPNTEAFF

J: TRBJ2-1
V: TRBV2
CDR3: CASKPGLAGSYNEQFF

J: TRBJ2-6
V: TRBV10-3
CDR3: CAPKRGRSGANVLTF

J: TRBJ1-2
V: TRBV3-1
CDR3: CASSQGTSWTGYTF

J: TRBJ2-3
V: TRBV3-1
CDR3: CASSRLAGGGTDTQYF

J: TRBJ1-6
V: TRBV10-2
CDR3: CASSETGGQGNSPLHF

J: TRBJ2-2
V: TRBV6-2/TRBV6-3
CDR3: CAALKGWETGLPGELFF

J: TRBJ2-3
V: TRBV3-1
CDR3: CASSHTSGGDTDTQYF

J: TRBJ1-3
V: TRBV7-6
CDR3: CASSPLQGTGNTIYF

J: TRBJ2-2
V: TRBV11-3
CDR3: CASSPTVDGGITGELFF